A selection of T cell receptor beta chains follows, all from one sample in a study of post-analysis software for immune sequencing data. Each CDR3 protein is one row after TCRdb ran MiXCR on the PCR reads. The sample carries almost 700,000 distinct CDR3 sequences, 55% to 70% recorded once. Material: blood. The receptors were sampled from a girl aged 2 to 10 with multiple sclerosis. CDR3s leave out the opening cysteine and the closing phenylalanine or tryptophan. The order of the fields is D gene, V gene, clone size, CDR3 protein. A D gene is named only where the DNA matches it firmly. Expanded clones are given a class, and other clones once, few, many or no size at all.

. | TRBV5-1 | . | ASSFAGPMNTEAF
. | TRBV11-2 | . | AGSFFSGTSTDTQY
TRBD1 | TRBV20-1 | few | SAIGTVHEKLF
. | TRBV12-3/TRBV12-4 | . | ASSEDWGEQF
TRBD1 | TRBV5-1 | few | ASSTGQSSSYEQY
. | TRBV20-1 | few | SARGKRLQETQY
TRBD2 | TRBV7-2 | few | ASSFRIGLAGTGELF
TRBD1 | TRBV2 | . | ASSGTGAYNEQF
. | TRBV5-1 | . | ASSPVTQGPETQY
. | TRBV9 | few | ASSEPQGSNTQY
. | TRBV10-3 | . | AISEGHSDSQF
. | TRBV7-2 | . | ASSLRTVYGYT
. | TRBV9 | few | ASSATDSGANIQY
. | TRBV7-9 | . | ASSFMDEQF
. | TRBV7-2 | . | ASSVRNNEQF
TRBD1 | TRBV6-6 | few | ASSRQGIGEKLF
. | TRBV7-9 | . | ASSFRDPMGEQY
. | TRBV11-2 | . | ASSPDSLYEKLF
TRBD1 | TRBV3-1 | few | ASSQYRGGVADTQY
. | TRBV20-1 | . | SVSSIVTKNIQY
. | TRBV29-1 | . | SVARDKETQY
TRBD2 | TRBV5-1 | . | ASSRLAGGTQETQY
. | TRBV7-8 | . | ASSLRLRDWTDTQY
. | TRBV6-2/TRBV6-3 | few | ASNLDRGETQY
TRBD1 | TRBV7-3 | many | ASSLGQGEYNEQF
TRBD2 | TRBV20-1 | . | SASTRATSGDYNEQY
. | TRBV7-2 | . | ASSLDGGRGHYGYT
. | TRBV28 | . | ASNTNRVQF